This entry features one T cell receptor beta chain sequence. The table came from immunoSEQ multiplex PCR; TCRdb's copy has only in-frame clones and leaves some out. The table lists some 320,000 clones, roughly 86% of them singletons. The data were obtained in a study of blood T cell repertoires in COVID-19. Overall study: Samples came from the United States, Italy and Spain, spanning acute and convalescent COVID-19.

The study recruited people aged about 18 to 95 years across about two dozen US areas. Donors were grouped by their self-reported clinical history. The TCR comes from a woman aged 30 to 39 who had recovered from COVID-19. The sequencing input was PBMCs or T cells enriched from blood (not recorded which).

The DNA for the CDR3 is TGTGCCAGTAGTATTGGAGGATCAGCTTTCTTT. This encodes CASSIGGSAFF. V usage is TRBV19 and J usage is TRBJ1-1; D is unresolved. The CDR3 spans 11 residues. Germline assignment: CDR1 LNHDA and CDR2 SQIVND (reference sequence). The V gene lost 3 bases and the J gene lost 10 bases, with 9 bases spanning the gap.